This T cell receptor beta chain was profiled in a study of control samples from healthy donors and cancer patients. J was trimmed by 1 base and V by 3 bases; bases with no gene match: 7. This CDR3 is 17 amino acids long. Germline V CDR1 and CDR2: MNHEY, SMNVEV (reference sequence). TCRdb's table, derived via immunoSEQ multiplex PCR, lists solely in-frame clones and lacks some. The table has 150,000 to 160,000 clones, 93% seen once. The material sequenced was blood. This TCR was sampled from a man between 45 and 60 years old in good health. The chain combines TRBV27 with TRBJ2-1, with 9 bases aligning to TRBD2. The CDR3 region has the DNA TGTGCCAGCAGTTTTAGGGTGAGCGGGAGGTCCTACAATGAGCAGTTCTTC. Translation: CASSFRVSGRSYNEQFF.